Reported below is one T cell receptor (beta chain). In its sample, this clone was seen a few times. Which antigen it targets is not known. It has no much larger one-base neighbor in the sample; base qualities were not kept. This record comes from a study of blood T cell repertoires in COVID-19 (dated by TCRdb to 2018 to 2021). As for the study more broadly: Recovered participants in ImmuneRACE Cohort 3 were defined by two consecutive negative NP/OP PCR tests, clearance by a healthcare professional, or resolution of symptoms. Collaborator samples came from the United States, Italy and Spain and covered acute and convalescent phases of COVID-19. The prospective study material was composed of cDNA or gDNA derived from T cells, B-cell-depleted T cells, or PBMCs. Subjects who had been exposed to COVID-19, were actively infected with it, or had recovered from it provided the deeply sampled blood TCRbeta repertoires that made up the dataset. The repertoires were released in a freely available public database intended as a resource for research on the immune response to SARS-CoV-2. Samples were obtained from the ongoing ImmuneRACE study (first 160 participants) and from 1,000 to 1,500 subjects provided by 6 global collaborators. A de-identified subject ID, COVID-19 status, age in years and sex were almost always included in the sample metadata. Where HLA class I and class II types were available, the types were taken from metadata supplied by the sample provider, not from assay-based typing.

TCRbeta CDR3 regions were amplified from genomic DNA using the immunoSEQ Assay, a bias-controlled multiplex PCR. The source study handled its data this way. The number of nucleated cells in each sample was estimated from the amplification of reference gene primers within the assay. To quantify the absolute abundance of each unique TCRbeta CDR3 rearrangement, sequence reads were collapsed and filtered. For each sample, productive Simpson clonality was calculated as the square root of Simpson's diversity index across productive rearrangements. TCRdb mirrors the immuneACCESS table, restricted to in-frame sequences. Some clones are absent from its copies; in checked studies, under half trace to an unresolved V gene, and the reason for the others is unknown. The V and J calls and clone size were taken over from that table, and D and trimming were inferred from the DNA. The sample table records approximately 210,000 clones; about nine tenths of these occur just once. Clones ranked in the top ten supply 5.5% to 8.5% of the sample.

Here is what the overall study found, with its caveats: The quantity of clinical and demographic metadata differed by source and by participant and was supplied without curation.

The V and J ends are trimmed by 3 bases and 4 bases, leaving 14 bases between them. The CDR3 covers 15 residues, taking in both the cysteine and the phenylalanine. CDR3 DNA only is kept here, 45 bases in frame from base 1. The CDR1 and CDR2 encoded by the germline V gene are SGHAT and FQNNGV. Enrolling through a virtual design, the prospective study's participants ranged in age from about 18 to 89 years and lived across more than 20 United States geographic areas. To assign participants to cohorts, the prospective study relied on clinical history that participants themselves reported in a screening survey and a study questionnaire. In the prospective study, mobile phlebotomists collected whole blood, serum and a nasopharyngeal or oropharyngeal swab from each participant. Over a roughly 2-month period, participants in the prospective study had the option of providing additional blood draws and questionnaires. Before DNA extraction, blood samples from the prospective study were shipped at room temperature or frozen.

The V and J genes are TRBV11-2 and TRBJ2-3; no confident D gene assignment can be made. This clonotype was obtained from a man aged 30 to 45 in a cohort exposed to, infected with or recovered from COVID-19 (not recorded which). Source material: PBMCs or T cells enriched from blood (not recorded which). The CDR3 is CASSLGYPGADTQYF. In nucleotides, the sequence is TGTGCCAGCAGCTTGGGCTATCCCGGCGCAGATACGCAGTATTTT.